The 9 T cell receptor beta chains reported below all come from one sample, sequenced in a study of glioma-infiltrating T cells. TCR alpha and beta CDR3 regions were amplified from RNA using iRepertoire nested multiplex PCR. One entry per CDR3 protein, called by TCRdb with MiXCR from the multiplex PCR reads. Of about 140,000 distinct CDR3 sequences in the sample, about 39% were seen once. The sequencing input was glioma tissue, nonneoplastic brain tissue, or PBMCs (not recorded which). The receptor set was obtained from a human donor with low-grade glioma or glioblastoma, undergoing nonglioma brain surgery, or in good health (not recorded which).

This chain links TRBV28 with TRBJ2-3; the D gene is possibly TRBD1 (6 bases). Germline values: CDR1 MDHEN, CDR2 SYDVKM. CDR3 length equals 20 residues. V was shortened by 2 bases and J by 0 bases, with 24 bases between the two germline ends. CDR3 in amino acids: CASSLPPWKRDTSSTDTQYF. As DNA, the CDR3 is TGTGCCAGCAGTTTACCCCCCTGGAAACGGGACACCTCTAGCACAGATACGCAGTATTTT.

The chain uses TRBV15 and TRBJ2-1, with D unresolved. V lost 0 bases to trimming and J lost 6 bases, with 9 bases between them. The CDR3 extends over 14 amino acids. The germline V gene has CDR1 LNHNV and CDR2 YYDKDF (reference sequence). The CDR3 DNA reads as TGTGCCACCAGCAGAGAATACCTTCCCAATGAGCAGTTCTTC. Protein: CATSREYLPNEQFF. The whole variable domain, remainder taken from reference TRBV15 and TRBJ2-1, is DAMVIQNPRYQVTQFGKPVTLSCSQTLNHNVMYWYQQKSSQAPKLLFHYYDKDFNNEADTPDNFQSRRPNTSFCFLDIRSPGLGDTAMYLCATSREYLPNEQFFGPGTRLTVL.

With regard to this clonotype: As the CDR3 is not closed by the conserved phenylalanine or tryptophan, this likely results from a read error. The gene calls are TRBV27 and TRBJ2-7; no clear D. Deletions cut 2 bases from V and 0 bases from J, with 14 bases between. Germline assignment: CDR1 MNHEY and CDR2 SMNVEV (reference sequence). The CDR3 is 16 residues long. The CDR3 here is CASSLRGPRISYEQYS. The CDR3 DNA follows: TGTGCCAGCAGTTTAAGAGGTCCCCGAATCTCCTACGAGCAGTACTCC.

The sample holds a few counts of this clonotype. The J gene is TRBJ2-1, the V gene TRBV19, with 8 bases matching TRBD2. J was trimmed by 4 bases and V by 4 bases; bases with no gene match: 9. CDR3 length: 16 residues. Germline CDR1 reads LNHDA; CDR2 reads SQIVND (reference sequence). CDR3 DNA sequence: TGTGCCAGTAGTACCCCTGGGCGGGGGGCTTACAATGAGCAGTTCTTC. Residues: CASSTPGRGAYNEQFF. The whole variable domain, remainder taken from reference TRBV19 and TRBJ2-1, is DGGITQSPKYLFRKEGQNVTLSCEQNLNHDAMYWYRQDPGQGLRLIYYSQIVNDFQKGDIAEGYSVSREKKESFPLTVTSAQKNPTAFYLCASSTPGRGAYNEQFFGPGTRLTVL.

In this sample, this clonotype turned up a few times. The chain recombines TRBV25-1 with TRBJ1-2; 8 bases line up with TRBD1. Germline V gene data show CDR1 as MGHDK and CDR2 as SYGVNS. V lost 3 bases, J lost 5 bases, and 11 bases stayed unmatched. The CDR3 sequence is 16 residues long. This CDR3 reads CASSDSGPGQVYGYTF. The CDR3 region has the DNA TGTGCCAGCAGTGATTCGGGACCGGGACAGGTTTATGGCTACACCTTC.

The chain combines TRBV10-2 with TRBJ2-7, with 7 bases lining up with TRBD1. The CDR3 totals 16 residues. V lost 3 bases to trimming and J lost 2 bases; unmatched junction nucleotides: 10. Germline lookup yields CDR1 WSHSY and CDR2 SAAADI. CDR3 sequence: CASSDAGTEITYEQYF. The CDR3 DNA reads as TGCGCCAGCAGTGATGCCGGGACAGAGATTACCTACGAGCAGTACTTC.

The chain combines TRBV16 with TRBJ2-3, with D possibly TRBD2 on 6 matching bases. The CDR3 covers 16 residues. From germline, CDR1 is KGHSY and CDR2 FQNENV. Trimming shortened V by 3 bases and J by 2 bases, and 15 bases separated the two germline ends. The chain's CDR3 is CASSQWASEFTDTQYF. In DNA form, the CDR3 reads TGTGCCAGCAGCCAGTGGGCTAGCGAGTTCACAGATACGCAGTATTTT.

The V and J genes are TRBV28 and TRBJ2-6, with no clear D. The CDR3 contains 12 residues. CDR1 and CDR2 (germline): MDHEN, SYDVKM. V lost 8 bases and J 1 base, leaving 3 bases between the germline ends. The CDR3 sequence: CASLSGANVLTF. CDR3 sequence (DNA): TGTGCCAGCCTATCTGGGGCCAACGTCCTGACTTTC.

CDR3 region: CASSLLGSFSSGANVLTF. The CDR3 DNA follows: TGTGCCAGCAGCTTATTGGGGTCCTTCAGCTCTGGGGCCAACGTCCTGACTTTC. This chain uses TRBV7-9 with TRBJ2-6; no firm D call. From germline, CDR1 is SEHNR and CDR2 FQNEAQ (reference sequence). V was trimmed by 2 bases and J by 0 bases, leaving 14 bases between them. The CDR3 totals 18 residues.